This is a list of T cell receptor beta chains from one sample in a study of cytomegalovirus exposure and HLA in healthy donors. TCRdb's copy holds only in-frame clones and misses some; the assay was immunoSEQ multiplex PCR. The sample records fewer than 150,000 clones, around three quarters being singletons. Sequencing input: PBMCs. The source is a man aged 35-49 years in good health and CMV-seropositive. Each CDR3 is given with its conserved first and last residue. A D gene is named only where the DNA matches it firmly. The size of a clone is reported for some rows only, either as once, few or many, or as a class for expanded clones.

J gene: TRBJ2-7
D gene: .
V gene: TRBV5-1
clone size: .
CDR3 protein: CASTLPNSEQYF
CDR3 DNA: TGCGCCAGCACCTTACCAAATTCCGAGCAGTACTTC

J gene: TRBJ2-7
D gene: .
V gene: TRBV11-2
clone size: few
CDR3 protein: CASSSGVYEQYF
CDR3 DNA: TGTGCCAGCAGCTCCGGGGTCTACGAGCAGTACTTC

J gene: TRBJ2-6
D gene: .
V gene: TRBV9
clone size: .
CDR3 protein: CASSVDTPGAGANVLTF
CDR3 DNA: TGTGCCAGCAGCGTAGACACCCCAGGGGCTGGGGCCAACGTCCTGACTTTC

J gene: TRBJ1-5
D gene: .
V gene: TRBV30
clone size: .
CDR3 protein: CAWSVTAGDQPQHF
CDR3 DNA: TGTGCCTGGAGTGTAACGGCAGGGGATCAGCCCCAGCATTTT

J gene: TRBJ1-6
D gene: .
V gene: TRBV27
clone size: .
CDR3 protein: CASRRTPNSPLHF
CDR3 DNA: TGTGCCAGCAGACGTACACCGAATTCACCCCTCCACTTT

J gene: TRBJ2-2
D gene: TRBD1
V gene: TRBV5-1
clone size: few
CDR3 protein: CASVDRTLDTGELFF
CDR3 DNA: TGCGCCAGCGTGGACAGGACTCTCGACACCGGGGAGCTGTTTTTT

J gene: TRBJ1-1
D gene: TRBD1
V gene: TRBV7-2
clone size: .
CDR3 protein: CASSSPRTGNTEAFF
CDR3 DNA: TGTGCCAGCAGCTCACCCCGGACAGGGAACACTGAAGCTTTCTTT

J gene: TRBJ2-2
D gene: TRBD2
V gene: TRBV7-3
clone size: .
CDR3 protein: CASRLAGANTGELFF
CDR3 DNA: TGTGCCAGCAGGTTAGCGGGGGCGAACACCGGGGAGCTGTTTTTT

J gene: TRBJ2-4
D gene: .
V gene: TRBV7-9
clone size: .
CDR3 protein: CASSLAGDFKAKNIQYF
CDR3 DNA: TGTGCCAGCAGCTTAGCCGGGGACTTTAAAGCCAAAAACATTCAGTACTTC

J gene: TRBJ1-1
D gene: .
V gene: TRBV6-1
clone size: .
CDR3 protein: CASRLTGHTEAFF
CDR3 DNA: TGTGCCAGCAGGCTCACAGGGCACACTGAAGCTTTCTTT

J gene: TRBJ2-7
D gene: .
V gene: TRBV7-9
clone size: .
CDR3 protein: CASSRTSYEQYF
CDR3 DNA: TGTGCCAGCAGCCGAACTTCTTACGAGCAGTACTTC

J gene: TRBJ1-1
D gene: .
V gene: TRBV9
clone size: .
CDR3 protein: CASSSVSGAFF
CDR3 DNA: TGTGCCAGCTCCTCGGTATCAGGAGCTTTCTTT

J gene: TRBJ1-3
D gene: .
V gene: TRBV9
clone size: .
CDR3 protein: CASSVGGGSSGNTIYF
CDR3 DNA: TGTGCCAGCAGCGTAGGGGGGGGAAGCTCTGGAAACACCATATATTTT

J gene: TRBJ2-1
D gene: .
V gene: TRBV30
clone size: .
CDR3 protein: CAWAKRGGYNEQFF
CDR3 DNA: TGTGCCTGGGCCAAGCGAGGGGGTTACAATGAGCAGTTCTTC

J gene: TRBJ2-7
D gene: .
V gene: TRBV28
clone size: .
CDR3 protein: CASSSYTISKVRSYEQYF
CDR3 DNA: TGTGCCAGCAGTTCTTACACTATTTCAAAGGTCCGCTCCTACGAGCAGTACTTC

J gene: TRBJ2-7
D gene: .
V gene: TRBV2
clone size: .
CDR3 protein: CASNRRLYEQYF
CDR3 DNA: TGTGCCAGCAATCGGCGGCTCTACGAGCAGTACTTC

J gene: TRBJ2-5
D gene: .
V gene: TRBV29-1
clone size: .
CDR3 protein: CSVEKRGQETQYF
CDR3 DNA: TGCAGCGTTGAAAAAAGGGGGCAAGAGACCCAGTACTTC

J gene: TRBJ2-7
D gene: TRBD1
V gene: TRBV27
clone size: .
CDR3 protein: CASRLYRGREQYF
CDR3 DNA: TGTGCCAGCCGCCTTTACAGGGGGCGGGAGCAGTACTTC

J gene: TRBJ1-4
D gene: .
V gene: TRBV2
clone size: .
CDR3 protein: CASIQGREKLFF
CDR3 DNA: TGTGCCAGCATCCAGGGCCGGGAAAAACTGTTTTTT

J gene: TRBJ1-1
D gene: .
V gene: TRBV5-6
clone size: .
CDR3 protein: CASTGWQGEAFF
CDR3 DNA: TGTGCCAGCACGGGTTGGCAGGGTGAAGCTTTCTTT

J gene: TRBJ1-2
D gene: TRBD1
V gene: TRBV28
clone size: .
CDR3 protein: CASSSGTGAPYGYTF
CDR3 DNA: TGTGCCAGCAGTTCCGGGACAGGGGCCCCCTATGGCTACACCTTC

J gene: TRBJ2-3
D gene: TRBD1
V gene: TRBV6-1
clone size: .
CDR3 protein: CASSARQGATDTQYF
CDR3 DNA: TGTGCCAGCAGTGCCCGACAGGGGGCTACAGATACGCAGTATTTT

J gene: TRBJ1-1
D gene: .
V gene: TRBV6-5
clone size: .
CDR3 protein: CASSRWRNGAFF
CDR3 DNA: TGTGCCAGCAGTCGATGGCGAAACGGGGCTTTCTTT

J gene: TRBJ1-5
D gene: TRBD1
V gene: TRBV5-4
clone size: once
CDR3 protein: CASSCRDRGRLESNQPQHF
CDR3 DNA: TGTGCCAGCAGCTGCCGGGACAGGGGGCGTTTGGAGAGCAATCAGCCCCAGCATTTT

J gene: TRBJ2-7
D gene: TRBD2
V gene: TRBV18
clone size: .
CDR3 protein: CASSPGGLAVYEQYF
CDR3 DNA: TGTGCCAGCTCGCCGGGCGGTCTAGCGGTCTACGAGCAGTACTTC

J gene: TRBJ1-4
D gene: TRBD1
V gene: TRBV2
clone size: few
CDR3 protein: CASKIAGGVINEKLFF
CDR3 DNA: TGTGCCAGCAAAATTGCAGGGGGCGTCATTAATGAAAAACTGTTTTTT

J gene: TRBJ2-7
D gene: .
V gene: TRBV2
clone size: once
CDR3 protein: CASSLSYEQYF
CDR3 DNA: TGTGCCAGCAGTCTCTCCTACGAGCAGTACTTC

J gene: TRBJ1-5
D gene: .
V gene: TRBV13
clone size: .
CDR3 protein: CASSLRQSWLEDQPQHF
CDR3 DNA: TGTGCCAGCAGCTTACGCCAGTCCTGGTTAGAGGATCAGCCCCAGCATTTT

J gene: TRBJ1-1
D gene: .
V gene: TRBV25-1
clone size: .
CDR3 protein: CASSEITGVNTEAFF
CDR3 DNA: TGTGCCAGCAGTGAAATCACGGGGGTGAACACTGAAGCTTTCTTT

J gene: TRBJ2-7
D gene: TRBD2
V gene: TRBV4-1
clone size: .
CDR3 protein: CASSQSGAPYEQYF
CDR3 DNA: TGCGCCAGCAGCCAGAGCGGGGCCCCCTACGAGCAGTACTTC

J gene: TRBJ1-5
D gene: TRBD1
V gene: TRBV2
clone size: .
CDR3 protein: CASGGQGGQPQHF
CDR3 DNA: TGTGCCAGCGGGGGACAGGGGGGTCAGCCCCAGCATTTT

J gene: TRBJ2-1
D gene: .
V gene: TRBV6-5
clone size: .
CDR3 protein: CASSYGRNEQFF
CDR3 DNA: TGTGCCAGCAGTTACGGGCGCAATGAGCAGTTCTTC

J gene: TRBJ2-3
D gene: .
V gene: TRBV7-9
clone size: few
CDR3 protein: CASSLEQEGDTQYF
CDR3 DNA: TGTGCCAGCAGCTTAGAACAGGAGGGAGATACGCAGTATTTT

J gene: TRBJ1-6
D gene: TRBD1
V gene: TRBV7-2
clone size: .
CDR3 protein: CASSSQGQANSPLHF
CDR3 DNA: TGTGCCAGCAGCTCTCAAGGACAGGCGAATTCACCCCTCCACTTT

J gene: TRBJ1-3
D gene: TRBD1
V gene: TRBV5-1
clone size: .
CDR3 protein: CASSLVQGESTIYF
CDR3 DNA: TGCGCCAGCAGCTTGGTTCAGGGGGAGAGCACCATATATTTT

J gene: TRBJ2-1
D gene: .
V gene: TRBV7-8
clone size: few
CDR3 protein: CASSLEVGAHEQFF
CDR3 DNA: TGTGCCAGCAGCTTAGAGGTGGGGGCACATGAGCAGTTCTTC

J gene: TRBJ1-1
D gene: TRBD1
V gene: TRBV7-9
clone size: .
CDR3 protein: CASSPDRGLGTEAFF
CDR3 DNA: TGTGCCAGCAGCCCGGACAGGGGCTTAGGCACTGAAGCTTTCTTT

J gene: TRBJ2-7
D gene: .
V gene: TRBV2
clone size: .
CDR3 protein: CASMAGLVVSSYEQYF
CDR3 DNA: TGTGCCAGTATGGCAGGGCTGGTTGTCTCGTCCTACGAGCAGTACTTC

J gene: TRBJ1-3
D gene: .
V gene: TRBV7-9
clone size: .
CDR3 protein: CSSRDSRNTIYF
CDR3 DNA: TGTTCCAGCCGCGATTCTAGAAACACCATATATTTT

J gene: TRBJ2-5
D gene: .
V gene: TRBV7-3
clone size: once
CDR3 protein: CASSLSVQETQYF
CDR3 DNA: TGTGCCAGCAGCTTATCCGTCCAAGAGACCCAGTACTTC

J gene: TRBJ1-2
D gene: .
V gene: TRBV29-1
clone size: .
CDR3 protein: CSTSGGITPYGYTF
CDR3 DNA: TGCAGCACTTCGGGCGGGATCACCCCCTATGGCTACACCTTC

J gene: TRBJ1-2
D gene: .
V gene: TRBV2
clone size: .
CDR3 protein: CASSDGPGLNYGYTF
CDR3 DNA: TGTGCCAGCAGTGATGGCCCAGGGCTAAACTATGGCTACACCTTC

J gene: TRBJ2-1
D gene: TRBD2
V gene: TRBV15
clone size: .
CDR3 protein: CATSRDRLTSGYNEQFF
CDR3 DNA: TGTGCCACCAGCAGAGATCGGTTGACTAGCGGCTACAATGAGCAGTTCTTC

J gene: TRBJ1-6
D gene: TRBD1
V gene: TRBV15
clone size: .
CDR3 protein: CATSRGQDNSPPHF
CDR3 DNA: TGTGCCACCAGCCGGGGACAGGACAATTCACCCCCCCACTTT

J gene: TRBJ1-2
D gene: TRBD1
V gene: TRBV18
clone size: once
CDR3 protein: CASSPFKDRGTDGYTF
CDR3 DNA: TGTGCCAGCTCACCATTTAAGGACAGGGGTACGGATGGCTACACCTTC

J gene: TRBJ1-4
D gene: .
V gene: TRBV7-2
clone size: .
CDR3 protein: CASRRGSGEKLFF
CDR3 DNA: TGTGCCAGCAGGCGAGGGAGTGGGGAAAAACTGTTTTTT

J gene: TRBJ1-3
D gene: .
V gene: TRBV28
clone size: .
CDR3 protein: CASSLGAGNTIYF
CDR3 DNA: TGTGCCAGCAGTTTAGGGGCGGGAAACACCATATATTTT

J gene: TRBJ2-7
D gene: .
V gene: TRBV19
clone size: .
CDR3 protein: CASGSIYEQYF
CDR3 DNA: TGTGCCAGTGGGAGTATCTACGAGCAGTACTTC

J gene: TRBJ2-1
D gene: .
V gene: TRBV6-1
clone size: .
CDR3 protein: CASRTGSSYNEQFF
CDR3 DNA: TGTGCCAGCAGGACTGGGAGCTCCTACAATGAGCAGTTCTTC

J gene: TRBJ2-5
D gene: .
V gene: TRBV28
clone size: .
CDR3 protein: CASSRALLKTQYF
CDR3 DNA: TGTGCCAGCAGTCGCGCCCTTCTTAAGACCCAGTACTTC